Listed below are T cell receptor beta chains from one sample, sequenced in a study of T-cell reconstitution after alpha-beta-depleted transplantation in children. TCRdb redid the calling of the PCR reads with MiXCR, one entry per CDR3 protein. The sample has 250,000 to 300,000 distinct CDR3 sequences, 6.5% to 9% seen once; the top ten hold about 9.1%. This specimen consisted of peripheral blood, obtained 360 days after TCRalphabeta/CD19-depleted stem cell transplant. Every receptor here comes from a female patient between 2 and 15 years old who had a stem cell transplant for Fanconi anemia, so the T cells may come from the graft donor. Both conserved end residues are part of each CDR3. Each record gives: CDR3 protein, CDR3 DNA, clone size, V gene, J gene, D gene. The D gene is left open where the match is weak. Clone size is not always given. Where it is, it says once, few, many or a class for expanded clones.

CDR3aa: CSAAHNEQFF
CDR3nt: TGCAGTGCCGCTCACAATGAGCAGTTCTTC
abundance: many
v_gene: TRBV20-1
j_gene: TRBJ2-1
d_gene: -

CDR3aa: CASSQFTGRNEKLFF
CDR3nt: TGTGCCAGCAGCCAATTTACAGGGCGAAATGAAAAACTGTTTTTT
abundance: -
v_gene: TRBV7-2
j_gene: TRBJ1-4
d_gene: -

CDR3aa: CASSLKGSSTGELFF
CDR3nt: TGTGCCAGCAGCTTGAAGGGGTCGAGCACCGGGGAGCTGTTTTTT
abundance: many
v_gene: TRBV7-3
j_gene: TRBJ2-2
d_gene: -

CDR3aa: CASSQVLAFDEQFF
CDR3nt: TGTGCCAGCAGCCAAGTTCTCGCGTTCGATGAGCAGTTCTTC
abundance: many
v_gene: TRBV3-1
j_gene: TRBJ2-1
d_gene: -

CDR3aa: CASSRGGEGTDTQYF
CDR3nt: TGTGCCAGCAGTCGCGGGGGGGAGGGCACAGATACGCAGTATTTT
abundance: many
v_gene: TRBV4-2
j_gene: TRBJ2-3
d_gene: TRBD2

CDR3aa: CSALPPLGQGQPQHF
CDR3nt: TGCAGTGCTCTCCCTCCATTGGGGCAAGGGCAGCCCCAGCATTTT
abundance: many
v_gene: TRBV20-1
j_gene: TRBJ1-5
d_gene: -

CDR3aa: CASNPDRGTRAEAFF
CDR3nt: TGTGCCAGCAACCCGGACAGGGGCACCAGGGCTGAAGCTTTCTTT
abundance: -
v_gene: TRBV7-9
j_gene: TRBJ1-1
d_gene: TRBD1

CDR3aa: CASSIQGPAANTGELFF
CDR3nt: TGTGCCAGCAGCATACAGGGTCCAGCGGCAAACACCGGGGAGCTGTTTTTT
abundance: many
v_gene: TRBV7-8
j_gene: TRBJ2-2
d_gene: -

CDR3aa: CASSPPDGYQETQYF
CDR3nt: TGTGCCAGCAGCCCCCCGGACGGTTACCAAGAGACCCAGTACTTC
abundance: few
v_gene: TRBV28
j_gene: TRBJ2-5
d_gene: -

CDR3aa: CASSLGRDEQYF
CDR3nt: TGTGCCAGCAGCTTAGGTAGGGACGAGCAGTACTTC
abundance: few
v_gene: TRBV11-3
j_gene: TRBJ2-7
d_gene: -

CDR3aa: CTSRWTGSNTIYF
CDR3nt: TGTACCAGCAGATGGACAGGGAGCAACACCATATATTTT
abundance: -
v_gene: TRBV28
j_gene: TRBJ1-3
d_gene: TRBD1

CDR3aa: CATRESGGNQPQHF
CDR3nt: TGTGCCACCCGCGAATCCGGGGGAAATCAGCCCCAGCATTTT
abundance: many
v_gene: TRBV16
j_gene: TRBJ1-5
d_gene: -

CDR3aa: CASSLGRTALNTEAFF
CDR3nt: TGTGCCAGCAGCTTGGGCCGGACCGCACTGAACACTGAAGCTTTCTTT
abundance: few
v_gene: TRBV5-8
j_gene: TRBJ1-1
d_gene: -

CDR3aa: CASSWIRPGELFF
CDR3nt: TGTGCCAGCAGTTGGATCCGACCCGGGGAGCTGTTTTTT
abundance: -
v_gene: TRBV6-2/TRBV6-3
j_gene: TRBJ2-2
d_gene: -

CDR3aa: CASRLDRGTGELFF
CDR3nt: TGTGCCAGCAGGCTAGACAGGGGCACCGGGGAGCTGTTTTTT
abundance: -
v_gene: TRBV6-1
j_gene: TRBJ2-2
d_gene: TRBD1

CDR3aa: CSATGTGDFGELFF
CDR3nt: TGCAGTGCTACCGGGACAGGGGATTTCGGGGAGCTGTTTTTT
abundance: few
v_gene: TRBV20-1
j_gene: TRBJ2-2
d_gene: TRBD1

CDR3aa: CASSYSKSGTAIYGYTF
CDR3nt: TGTGCCAGCAGTTACTCGAAGTCTGGGACAGCCATATATGGCTACACCTTC
abundance: few
v_gene: TRBV6-5
j_gene: TRBJ1-2
d_gene: TRBD1

CDR3aa: CASSSRGGKRGETQYF
CDR3nt: TGTGCCAGCAGCTCCCGGGGGGGCAAGAGGGGGGAGACCCAGTACTTC
abundance: many
v_gene: TRBV12-3/TRBV12-4
j_gene: TRBJ2-5
d_gene: TRBD2

CDR3aa: CASSKAPGTGAHYEQYF
CDR3nt: TGTGCCAGTAGTAAGGCCCCGGGGACAGGGGCCCATTACGAGCAGTACTTC
abundance: many
v_gene: TRBV19
j_gene: TRBJ2-7
d_gene: TRBD1

CDR3aa: CASSQDLAGSPYNEQFF
CDR3nt: TGTGCCAGCAGCCAAGATTTGGCGGGGTCTCCCTACAATGAGCAGTTCTTC
abundance: few
v_gene: TRBV3-1
j_gene: TRBJ2-1
d_gene: -

CDR3aa: CASSLDSGRRGYTF
CDR3nt: TGTGCCAGCAGCTTGGATTCAGGGCGGCGTGGCTACACCTTC
abundance: few
v_gene: TRBV5-5
j_gene: TRBJ1-2
d_gene: -

CDR3aa: CSARDPRAGTQYF
CDR3nt: TGCAGTGCTAGGGACCCCAGGGCGGGTACGCAGTATTTT
abundance: many
v_gene: TRBV20-1
j_gene: TRBJ2-3
d_gene: -

CDR3aa: CASSLISAGGPFEQFF
CDR3nt: TGTGCCAGCAGTTTAATCTCCGCGGGGGGGCCTTTTGAGCAGTTCTTC
abundance: few
v_gene: TRBV28
j_gene: TRBJ2-1
d_gene: TRBD2

CDR3aa: CASSTYRGFYEQYF
CDR3nt: TGTGCCAGCAGTACATACAGGGGGTTCTACGAGCAGTACTTC
abundance: many
v_gene: TRBV28
j_gene: TRBJ2-7
d_gene: TRBD1

CDR3aa: CAIRGTGDNSPLHF
CDR3nt: TGTGCCATCAGGGGGACAGGGGACAATTCACCCCTCCACTTT
abundance: many
v_gene: TRBV10-3
j_gene: TRBJ1-6
d_gene: TRBD1

CDR3aa: CASSLKGSTEAFF
CDR3nt: TGTGCCAGCAGTTTAAAGGGGTCCACTGAAGCTTTCTTT
abundance: many
v_gene: TRBV12-3/TRBV12-4
j_gene: TRBJ1-1
d_gene: -

CDR3aa: CASSEMGSNEQYF
CDR3nt: TGTGCCAGCAGTGAGATGGGATCGAACGAGCAGTACTTC
abundance: many
v_gene: TRBV2
j_gene: TRBJ2-7
d_gene: -

CDR3aa: CAISDGGDRVWETQYF
CDR3nt: TGTGCCATCAGTGATGGGGGGGACAGGGTTTGGGAGACCCAGTACTTC
abundance: many
v_gene: TRBV10-3
j_gene: TRBJ2-5
d_gene: TRBD1

CDR3aa: CSAVPGGHSDTQYF
CDR3nt: TGCAGCGCCGTCCCCGGGGGACACTCAGATACGCAGTATTTT
abundance: medium-sized
v_gene: TRBV29-1
j_gene: TRBJ2-3
d_gene: -

CDR3aa: CSADPADGSYEQYF
CDR3nt: TGCAGTGCTGACCCAGCGGACGGCTCCTACGAGCAGTACTTC
abundance: many
v_gene: TRBV20-1
j_gene: TRBJ2-7
d_gene: -

CDR3aa: CASSLGGLAGGETQYF
CDR3nt: TGCGCCAGCAGCTTGGGAGGACTAGCGGGAGGGGAGACCCAGTACTTC
abundance: -
v_gene: TRBV5-1
j_gene: TRBJ2-5
d_gene: TRBD2

CDR3aa: CASFREVGGGANEQFF
CDR3nt: TGTGCCAGTTTCAGAGAAGTGGGCGGGGGGGCAAATGAGCAGTTCTTC
abundance: many
v_gene: TRBV6-1
j_gene: TRBJ2-1
d_gene: TRBD2

CDR3aa: CASSQVGGPFYNEQFF
CDR3nt: TGCGCCAGCAGCCAAGTAGGGGGCCCTTTCTACAATGAGCAGTTCTTC
abundance: many
v_gene: TRBV4-1
j_gene: TRBJ2-1
d_gene: TRBD1

CDR3aa: CASSLDGGGRVHTF
CDR3nt: TGTGCCAGCAGCTTAGATGGAGGGGGCAGGGTCCACACCTTC
abundance: -
v_gene: TRBV11-2
j_gene: TRBJ1-2
d_gene: TRBD1

CDR3aa: CASSYLAGVYNEQFF
CDR3nt: TGTGCCAGCAGTTATCTAGCGGGGGTCTACAATGAGCAGTTCTTC
abundance: many
v_gene: TRBV7-2
j_gene: TRBJ2-1
d_gene: TRBD2

CDR3aa: CASSADTGPTYEQYF
CDR3nt: TGCGCCAGCAGCGCGGACACGGGACCTACCTACGAGCAGTACTTC
abundance: many
v_gene: TRBV5-1
j_gene: TRBJ2-7
d_gene: -

CDR3aa: CASSLGRTGGEVEQFF
CDR3nt: TGTGCCAGCAGTTTAGGGCGAACAGGGGGTGAAGTTGAGCAGTTCTTC
abundance: many
v_gene: TRBV12-3/TRBV12-4
j_gene: TRBJ2-1
d_gene: TRBD1

CDR3aa: CASSFPFPGEATNYGYTF
CDR3nt: TGCGCCAGCAGCTTCCCTTTTCCAGGGGAGGCCACTAACTATGGCTACACCTTC
abundance: -
v_gene: TRBV5-1
j_gene: TRBJ1-2
d_gene: -

CDR3aa: CAISDLDRGGSEAFF
CDR3nt: TGTGCCATCAGTGATCTAGACAGGGGAGGTTCTGAAGCTTTCTTT
abundance: many
v_gene: TRBV10-3
j_gene: TRBJ1-1
d_gene: TRBD1

CDR3aa: CASRQGPYGYTF
CDR3nt: TGCGCCAGCAGACAGGGGCCCTATGGCTACACCTTC
abundance: many
v_gene: TRBV10-2
j_gene: TRBJ1-2
d_gene: TRBD1